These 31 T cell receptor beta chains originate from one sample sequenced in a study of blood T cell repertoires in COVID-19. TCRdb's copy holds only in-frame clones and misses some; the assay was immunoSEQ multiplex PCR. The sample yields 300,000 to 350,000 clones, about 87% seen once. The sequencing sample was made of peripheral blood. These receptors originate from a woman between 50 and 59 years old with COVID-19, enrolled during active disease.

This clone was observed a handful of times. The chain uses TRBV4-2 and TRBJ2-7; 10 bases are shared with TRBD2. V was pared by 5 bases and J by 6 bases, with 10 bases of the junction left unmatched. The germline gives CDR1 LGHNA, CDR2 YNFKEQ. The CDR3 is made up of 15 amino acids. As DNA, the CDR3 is TGTGCCAGCAGCACCCGACTAGCGGGTGGTCTCGAGCAGTACTTC. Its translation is CASSTRLAGGLEQYF.

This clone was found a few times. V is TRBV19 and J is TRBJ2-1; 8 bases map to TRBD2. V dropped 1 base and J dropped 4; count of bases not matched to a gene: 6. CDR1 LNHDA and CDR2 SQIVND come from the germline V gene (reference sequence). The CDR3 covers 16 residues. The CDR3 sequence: CASSIGWSSGYNEQFF. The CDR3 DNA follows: TGTGCCAGTAGTATAGGATGGTCTAGCGGGTACAATGAGCAGTTCTTC.

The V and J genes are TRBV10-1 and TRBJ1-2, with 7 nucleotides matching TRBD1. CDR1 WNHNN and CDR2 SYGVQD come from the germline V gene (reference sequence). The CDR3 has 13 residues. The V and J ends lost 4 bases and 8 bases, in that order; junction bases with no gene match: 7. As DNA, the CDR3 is TGCGCCAGCAGTGCAGGGGGATCGAGAGGCTACACCTTC. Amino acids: CASSAGGSRGYTF.

The CDR3 loop is CASSLTRENTEAFF. In nucleotides, the CDR3 is TGTGCCAGCAGTCTGACACGTGAAAACACTGAAGCTTTCTTT. The chain is built from TRBV2 and TRBJ1-1; D is unclear. Deletions cut 5 bases from V and 2 bases from J, with 12 bases between. The CDR3 spans 14 residues. Germline V lookup: CDR1 SNHLY, CDR2 FYNNEI.

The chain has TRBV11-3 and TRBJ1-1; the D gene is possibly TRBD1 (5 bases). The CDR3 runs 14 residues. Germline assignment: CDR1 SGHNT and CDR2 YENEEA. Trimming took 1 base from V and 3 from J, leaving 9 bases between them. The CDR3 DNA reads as TGTGCCAGCAGCTTAGGGGGCGTCGACACTGAAGCTTTCTTT. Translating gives CASSLGGVDTEAFF.

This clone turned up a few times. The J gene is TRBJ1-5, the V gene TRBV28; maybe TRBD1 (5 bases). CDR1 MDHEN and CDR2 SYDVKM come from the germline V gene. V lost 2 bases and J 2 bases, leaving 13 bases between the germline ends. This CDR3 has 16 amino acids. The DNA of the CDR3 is TGTGCCAGCAGTTTAGGAGGGACGTTGGGCAATCAGCCCCAGCATTTT. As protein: CASSLGGTLGNQPQHF.

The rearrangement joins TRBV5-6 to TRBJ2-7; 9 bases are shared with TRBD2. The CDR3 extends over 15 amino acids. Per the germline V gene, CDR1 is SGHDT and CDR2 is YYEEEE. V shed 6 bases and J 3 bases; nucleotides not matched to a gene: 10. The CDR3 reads CASTLAGGRDYEQYF. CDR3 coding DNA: TGTGCCAGCACCCTGGCGGGGGGGAGGGACTACGAGCAGTACTTC.

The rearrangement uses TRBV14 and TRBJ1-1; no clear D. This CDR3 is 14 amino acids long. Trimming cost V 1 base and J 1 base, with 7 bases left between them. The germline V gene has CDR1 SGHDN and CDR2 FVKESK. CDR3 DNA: TGTGCCAGCAGCCAAGGAGTGAAGAACACTGAAGCTTTCTTT. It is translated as CASSQGVKNTEAFF.

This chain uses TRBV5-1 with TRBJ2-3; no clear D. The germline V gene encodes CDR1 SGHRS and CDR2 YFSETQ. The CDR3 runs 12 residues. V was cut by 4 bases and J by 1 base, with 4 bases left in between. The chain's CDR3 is CASSPGTDTQYF. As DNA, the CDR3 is TGCGCCAGCAGCCCCGGCACAGATACGCAGTATTTT.

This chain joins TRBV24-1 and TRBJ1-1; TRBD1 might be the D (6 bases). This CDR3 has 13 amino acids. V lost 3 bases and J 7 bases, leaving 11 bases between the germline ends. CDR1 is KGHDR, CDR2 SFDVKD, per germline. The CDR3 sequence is CATSDPGQIEAFF. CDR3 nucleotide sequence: TGTGCCACCAGTGATCCCGGACAGATTGAAGCTTTCTTT.

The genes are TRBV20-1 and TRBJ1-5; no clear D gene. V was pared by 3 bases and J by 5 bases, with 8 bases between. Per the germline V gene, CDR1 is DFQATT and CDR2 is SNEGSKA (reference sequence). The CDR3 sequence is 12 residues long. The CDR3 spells CSASDTDQPQHF. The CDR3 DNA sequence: TGCAGTGCTAGTGATACGGATCAGCCCCAGCATTTT.

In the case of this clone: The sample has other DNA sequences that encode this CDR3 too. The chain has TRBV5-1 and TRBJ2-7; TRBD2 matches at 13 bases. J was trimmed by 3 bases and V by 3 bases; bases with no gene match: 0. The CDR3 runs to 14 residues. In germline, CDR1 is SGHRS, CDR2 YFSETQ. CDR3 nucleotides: TGCGCCAGCAGCTGGACTAGCGGGAGCTACGAGCAGTACTTC. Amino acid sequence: CASSWTSGSYEQYF.

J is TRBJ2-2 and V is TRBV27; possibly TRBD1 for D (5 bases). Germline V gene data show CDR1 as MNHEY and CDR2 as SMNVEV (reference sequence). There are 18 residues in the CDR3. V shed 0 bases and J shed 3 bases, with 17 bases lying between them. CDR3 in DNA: TGTGCCAGCAGTTTATCCAGGGCGGTCGTTCTGGACACCGGGGAGCTGTTTTTT. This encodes CASSLSRAVVLDTGELFF.

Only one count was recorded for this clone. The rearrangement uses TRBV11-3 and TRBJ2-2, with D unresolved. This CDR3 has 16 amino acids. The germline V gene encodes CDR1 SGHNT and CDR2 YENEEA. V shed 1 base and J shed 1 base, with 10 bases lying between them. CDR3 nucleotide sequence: TGTGCCAGCAGCTTAGTGGGCAGCAAGAACACCGGGGAGCTGTTTTTT. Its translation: CASSLVGSKNTGELFF. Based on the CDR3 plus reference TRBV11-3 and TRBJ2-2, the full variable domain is EAGVVQSPRYKIIEKKQPVAFWCNPISGHNTLYWYLQNLGQGPELLIRYENEEAVDDSQLPKDRFSAERLKGVDSTLKIQPAELGDSAVYLCASSLVGSKNTGELFFGEGSRLTVL.

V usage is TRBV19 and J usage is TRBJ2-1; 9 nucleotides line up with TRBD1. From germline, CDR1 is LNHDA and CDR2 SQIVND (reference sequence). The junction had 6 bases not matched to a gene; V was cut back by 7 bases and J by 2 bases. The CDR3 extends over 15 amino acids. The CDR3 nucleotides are TGTGCCAGTAACGGACAGGGGAGGCCCTACAATGAGCAGTTCTTC. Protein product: CASNGQGRPYNEQFF.

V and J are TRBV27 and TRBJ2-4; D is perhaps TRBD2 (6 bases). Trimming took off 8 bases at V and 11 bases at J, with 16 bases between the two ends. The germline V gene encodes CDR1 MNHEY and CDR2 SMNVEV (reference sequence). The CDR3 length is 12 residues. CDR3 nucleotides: TGTGCCAGCGGACCGGACTACCGTTTTCAGTACTTC. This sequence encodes CASGPDYRFQYF.

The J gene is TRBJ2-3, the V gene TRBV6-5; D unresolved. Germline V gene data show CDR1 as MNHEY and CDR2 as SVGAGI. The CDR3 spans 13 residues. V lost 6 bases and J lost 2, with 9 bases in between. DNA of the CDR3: TGTGCCAGCAGCCGACAAACCACAGATACGCAGTATTTT. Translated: CASSRQTTDTQYF.

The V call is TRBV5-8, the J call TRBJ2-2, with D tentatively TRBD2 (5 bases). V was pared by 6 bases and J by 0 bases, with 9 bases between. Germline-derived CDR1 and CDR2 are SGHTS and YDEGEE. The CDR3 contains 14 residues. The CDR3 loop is CASKGVTNTGELFF. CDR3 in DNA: TGTGCCAGCAAGGGAGTTACGAACACCGGGGAGCTGTTTTTT.

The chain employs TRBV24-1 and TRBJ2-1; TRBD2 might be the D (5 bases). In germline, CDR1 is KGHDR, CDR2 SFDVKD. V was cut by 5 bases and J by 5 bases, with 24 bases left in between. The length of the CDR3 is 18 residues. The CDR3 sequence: CATSVTRGVGFPDNEQFF. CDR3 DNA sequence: TGTGCCACCAGTGTTACCCGGGGTGTAGGTTTCCCGGACAATGAGCAGTTCTTC.

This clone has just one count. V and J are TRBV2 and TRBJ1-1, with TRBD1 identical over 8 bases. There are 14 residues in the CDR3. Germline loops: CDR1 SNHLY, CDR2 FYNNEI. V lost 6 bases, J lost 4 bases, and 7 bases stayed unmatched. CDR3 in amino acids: CASRSRGRGTEAFF. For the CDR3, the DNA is TGTGCCAGCAGGTCCAGGGGGCGCGGCACTGAAGCTTTCTTT. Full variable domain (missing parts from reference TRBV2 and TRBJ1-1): EPEVTQTPSHQVTQMGQEVILRCVPISNHLYFYWYRQILGQKVEFLVSFYNNEISEKSEIFDDQFSVERPDGSNFTLKIRSTKLEDSAMYFCASRSRGRGTEAFFGQGTRLTVV.

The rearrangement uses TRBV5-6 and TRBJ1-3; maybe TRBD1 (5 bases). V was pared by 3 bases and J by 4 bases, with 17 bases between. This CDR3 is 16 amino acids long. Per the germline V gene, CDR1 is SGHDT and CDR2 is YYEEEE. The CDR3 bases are TGTGCCAGCAGCTGGGGACTACCCGAGGCGGGAAACACCATATATTTT. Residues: CASSWGLPEAGNTIYF.

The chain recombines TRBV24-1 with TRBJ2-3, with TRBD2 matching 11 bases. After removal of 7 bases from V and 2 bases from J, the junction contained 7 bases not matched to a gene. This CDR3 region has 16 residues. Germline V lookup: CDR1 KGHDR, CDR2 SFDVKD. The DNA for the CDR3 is TGTGCCACCAGCGACGGACTAGCGGGTGCCACAGATACGCAGTATTTT. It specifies CATSDGLAGATDTQYF.

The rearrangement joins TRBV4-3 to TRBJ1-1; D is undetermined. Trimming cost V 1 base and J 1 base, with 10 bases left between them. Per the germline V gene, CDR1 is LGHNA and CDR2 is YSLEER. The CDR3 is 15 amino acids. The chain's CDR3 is CASSQGVGRNTEAFF. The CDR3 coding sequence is TGCGCCAGCAGCCAAGGTGTAGGGAGGAACACTGAAGCTTTCTTT.

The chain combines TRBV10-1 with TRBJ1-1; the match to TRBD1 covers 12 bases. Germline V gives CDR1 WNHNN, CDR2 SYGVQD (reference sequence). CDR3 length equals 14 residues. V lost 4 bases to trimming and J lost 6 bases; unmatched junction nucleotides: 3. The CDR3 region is CASSAGQGASEAFF. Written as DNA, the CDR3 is TGCGCCAGCAGTGCGGGACAGGGGGCTTCTGAAGCTTTCTTT.

The CDR3 here is CASSFPQGNIYEQYF. The CDR3 DNA is TGTGCCAGCAGCTTCCCGCAGGGGAACATTTACGAGCAGTACTTC. The genes are TRBV11-1 and TRBJ2-7, with D possibly being TRBD1 (6 bases). Germline-derived CDR1 and CDR2 are SGHAT and FQDESV (reference sequence). Deletions cut 3 bases from V and 4 bases from J, with 16 bases between. The length of the CDR3 is 15 residues.

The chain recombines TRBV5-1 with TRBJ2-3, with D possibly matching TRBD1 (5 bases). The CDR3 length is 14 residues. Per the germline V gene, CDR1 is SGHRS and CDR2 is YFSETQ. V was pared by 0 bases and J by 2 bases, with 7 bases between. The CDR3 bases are TGCGCCAGCAGCTTGGAGGGGAACACAGATACGCAGTATTTT. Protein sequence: CASSLEGNTDTQYF.

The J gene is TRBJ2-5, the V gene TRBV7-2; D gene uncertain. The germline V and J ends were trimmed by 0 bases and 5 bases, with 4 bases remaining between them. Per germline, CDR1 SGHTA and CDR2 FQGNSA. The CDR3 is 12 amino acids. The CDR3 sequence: CASSLARETQYF. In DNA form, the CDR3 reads TGTGCCAGCAGCTTAGCGCGGGAGACCCAGTACTTC.

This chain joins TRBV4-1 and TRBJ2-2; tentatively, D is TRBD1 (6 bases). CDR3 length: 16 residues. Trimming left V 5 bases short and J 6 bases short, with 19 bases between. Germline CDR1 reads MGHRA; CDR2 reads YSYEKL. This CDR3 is CASSGTQNRAAGELFF. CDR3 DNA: TGCGCCAGCAGCGGAACTCAGAACAGGGCGGCCGGGGAGCTGTTTTTT.

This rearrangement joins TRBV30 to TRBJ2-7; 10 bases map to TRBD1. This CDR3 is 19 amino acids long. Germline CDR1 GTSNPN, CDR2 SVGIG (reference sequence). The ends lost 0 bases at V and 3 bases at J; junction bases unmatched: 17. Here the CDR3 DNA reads TGTGCCTGGAGTGTACGGGGAAGACAGGGGGCTCTCCACTACTACGAGCAGTACTTC. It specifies CAWSVRGRQGALHYYEQYF.

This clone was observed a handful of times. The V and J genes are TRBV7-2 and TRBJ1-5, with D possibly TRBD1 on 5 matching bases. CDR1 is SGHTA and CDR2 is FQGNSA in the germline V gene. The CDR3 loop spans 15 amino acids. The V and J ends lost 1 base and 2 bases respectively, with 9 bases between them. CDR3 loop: CASSLERGGNQPQHF. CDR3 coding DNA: TGTGCCAGCAGCTTAGAGCGGGGGGGCAATCAGCCCCAGCATTTT.

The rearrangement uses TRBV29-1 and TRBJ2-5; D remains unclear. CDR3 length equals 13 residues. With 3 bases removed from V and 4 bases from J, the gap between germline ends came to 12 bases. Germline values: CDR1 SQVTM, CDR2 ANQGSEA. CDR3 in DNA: TGCAGCGTTGAGCGGCATGTGGCAGAGACCCAGTACTTC. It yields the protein CSVERHVAETQYF.